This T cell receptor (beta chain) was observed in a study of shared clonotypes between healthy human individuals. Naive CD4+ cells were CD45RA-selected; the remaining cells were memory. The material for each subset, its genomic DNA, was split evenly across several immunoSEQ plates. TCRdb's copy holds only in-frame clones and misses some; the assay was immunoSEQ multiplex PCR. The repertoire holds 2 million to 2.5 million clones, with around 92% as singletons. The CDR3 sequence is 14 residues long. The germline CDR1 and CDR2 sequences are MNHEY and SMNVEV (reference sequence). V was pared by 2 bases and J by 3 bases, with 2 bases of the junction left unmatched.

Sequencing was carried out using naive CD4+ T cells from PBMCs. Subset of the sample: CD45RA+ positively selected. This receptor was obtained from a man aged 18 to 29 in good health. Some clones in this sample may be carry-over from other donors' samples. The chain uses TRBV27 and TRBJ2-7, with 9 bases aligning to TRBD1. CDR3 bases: TGTGCCAGCAGTTTAGGACAGGGGCTCTACGAGCAGTACTTC. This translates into CASSLGQGLYEQYF.